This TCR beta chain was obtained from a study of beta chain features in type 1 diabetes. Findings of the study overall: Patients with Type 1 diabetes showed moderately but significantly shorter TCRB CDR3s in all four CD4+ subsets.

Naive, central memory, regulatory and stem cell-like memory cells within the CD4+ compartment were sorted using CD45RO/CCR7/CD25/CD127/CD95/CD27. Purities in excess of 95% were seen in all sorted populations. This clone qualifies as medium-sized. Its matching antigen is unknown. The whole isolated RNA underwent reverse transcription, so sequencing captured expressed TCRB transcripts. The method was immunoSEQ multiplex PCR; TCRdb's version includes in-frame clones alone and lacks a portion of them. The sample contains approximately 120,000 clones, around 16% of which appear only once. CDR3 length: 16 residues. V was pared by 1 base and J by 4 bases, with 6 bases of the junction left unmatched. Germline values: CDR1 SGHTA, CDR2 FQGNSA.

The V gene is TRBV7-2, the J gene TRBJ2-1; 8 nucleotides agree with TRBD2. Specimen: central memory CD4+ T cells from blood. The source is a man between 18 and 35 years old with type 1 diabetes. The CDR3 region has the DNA TGTGCCAGCAGCTTAGTGAAGGGCGGGAGGTACAATGAGCAGTTCTTC. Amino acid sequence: CASSLVKGGRYNEQFF.